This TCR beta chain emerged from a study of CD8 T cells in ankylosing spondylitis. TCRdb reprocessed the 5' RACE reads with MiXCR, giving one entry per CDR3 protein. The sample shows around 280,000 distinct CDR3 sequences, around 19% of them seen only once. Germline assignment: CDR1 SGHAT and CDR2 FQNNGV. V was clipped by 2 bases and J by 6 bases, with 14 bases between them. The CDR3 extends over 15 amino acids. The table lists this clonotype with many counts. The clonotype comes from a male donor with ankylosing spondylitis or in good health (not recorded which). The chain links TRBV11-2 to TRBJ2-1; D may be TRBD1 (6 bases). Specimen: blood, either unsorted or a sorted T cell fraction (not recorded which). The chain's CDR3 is CASSLMWQGSNEQFF. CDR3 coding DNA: TGTGCCAGCAGCTTAATGTGGCAGGGGTCCAATGAGCAGTTCTTC.